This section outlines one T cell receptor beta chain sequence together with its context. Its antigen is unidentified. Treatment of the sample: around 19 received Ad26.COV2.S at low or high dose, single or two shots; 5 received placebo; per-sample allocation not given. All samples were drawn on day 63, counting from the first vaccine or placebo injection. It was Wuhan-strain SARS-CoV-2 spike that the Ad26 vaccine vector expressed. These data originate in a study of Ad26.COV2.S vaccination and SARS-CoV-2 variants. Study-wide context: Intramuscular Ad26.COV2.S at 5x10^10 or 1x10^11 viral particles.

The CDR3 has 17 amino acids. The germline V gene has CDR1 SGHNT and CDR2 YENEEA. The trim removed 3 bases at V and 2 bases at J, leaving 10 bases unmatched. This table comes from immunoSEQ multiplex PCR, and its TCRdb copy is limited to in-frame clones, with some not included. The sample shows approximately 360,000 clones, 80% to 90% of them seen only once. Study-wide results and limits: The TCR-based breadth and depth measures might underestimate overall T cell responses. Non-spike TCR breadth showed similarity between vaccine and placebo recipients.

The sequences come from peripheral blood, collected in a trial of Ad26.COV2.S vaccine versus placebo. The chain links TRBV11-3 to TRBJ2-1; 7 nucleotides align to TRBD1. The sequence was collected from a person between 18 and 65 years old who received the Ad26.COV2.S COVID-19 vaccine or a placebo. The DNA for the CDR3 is TGTGCCAGCAGCTTCCTTACCGGGACAGAAACCTACAATGAGCAGTTCTTC. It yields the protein CASSFLTGTETYNEQFF.